Listed below are T cell receptor beta chains from one sample, sequenced in a study of T cells after yellow fever vaccination. TCRdb analysed the 5' RACE reads with MiXCR anew, one entry per CDR3 protein. The sample yields around 340,000 distinct CDR3 sequences, 12% seen once. The material sequenced was CD4+ T cells sorted from PBMCs, taken 15 days after the yellow fever booster vaccination. Every receptor here comes from a man aged 18 to 29 who received the YFV17D yellow fever vaccine. The conserved cysteine and the conserved F or W are not part of the CDR3 here.

V: TRBV15; CDR3: ATSPRSGGAYT
V: TRBV5-4; CDR3: ASSLDRSGTEAF
V: TRBV5-6; CDR3: ASSLAGTSGGQETQY
V: TRBV12-3/TRBV12-4; CDR3: ASRMSRDRGMGSYNEQF
V: TRBV2; CDR3: ASSESSGASSYEQY
V: TRBV7-3; CDR3: ASSLTGSRTDTQY
V: TRBV7-9; CDR3: ASSFQGDEQF
V: TRBV12-3/TRBV12-4; CDR3: AGGQNLITGELF
V: TRBV12-5; CDR3: ASGTGTIGYT
V: TRBV4-1; CDR3: ASSPFARGSTDTQY
V: TRBV5-1; CDR3: ASSSIGTGYHEQY
V: TRBV6-5; CDR3: ASSPYRGDYGYT
V: TRBV20-1; CDR3: SASRSGSTYEQY
V: TRBV9; CDR3: ASSAPEKLF
V: TRBV18; CDR3: ASSPPGLGYGYT
V: TRBV5-1; CDR3: ASSRWWTSGKETQY
V: TRBV2; CDR3: ASKRAGGTDTQY
V: TRBV24-1; CDR3: ATRSRDMETQY
V: TRBV9; CDR3: ASGPGQAYATQY
V: TRBV20-1; CDR3: SAARQGTGELF
V: TRBV7-9; CDR3: ASSLSSGGLQETQY
V: TRBV23-1; CDR3: ASSQNGLTGKCGTGELF
V: TRBV4-3; CDR3: ASSQAGDYGYT
V: TRBV3-1; CDR3: ASSRRISGANVLT
V: TRBV6-1; CDR3: ASSEVWQVGSPLH
V: TRBV6-1; CDR3: ASSEALGDGYT
V: TRBV30; CDR3: AGGQGQEEKLF